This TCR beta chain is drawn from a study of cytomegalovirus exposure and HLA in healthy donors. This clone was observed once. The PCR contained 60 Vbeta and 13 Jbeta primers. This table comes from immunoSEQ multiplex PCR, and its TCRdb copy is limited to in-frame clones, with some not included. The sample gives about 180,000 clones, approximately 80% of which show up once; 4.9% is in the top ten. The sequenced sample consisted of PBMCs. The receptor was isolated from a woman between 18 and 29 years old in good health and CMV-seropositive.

The chain's CDR3 is CGSQGSGNTIYF. The DNA of the CDR3 is TGTGGTTCCCAGGGAAGTGGAAACACCATATATTTT. V is TRBV7-9 and J is TRBJ1-3, with D perhaps TRBD1 (5 bases). The germline CDR1 and CDR2 sequences are SEHNR and FQNEAQ (reference sequence). This CDR3 spans 12 amino acids.